These 6 T cell receptor beta chains were sequenced from one sample in a study of siplizumab effects on memory and regulatory T cells. The assay was immunoSEQ multiplex PCR, and TCRdb's table has in-frame clones only and misses some. The data show 90,000 to 120,000 clones, less than 95% seen once. The sequencing input was Tregs sorted from blood. All receptors derive from a human donor in good health.

This chain joins TRBV7-2 and TRBJ2-1; unclear D gene. Trimming left V 2 bases short and J 3 bases short, with 8 bases between. Germline loops: CDR1 SGHTA, CDR2 FQGNSA. This CDR3 is 14 amino acids long. CDR3 sequence: CASSLRQLYNEQFF. Written as DNA, the CDR3 is TGTGCCAGCAGCTTACGGCAGCTCTACAATGAGCAGTTCTTC.

The rearrangement joins TRBV10-3 to TRBJ1-1; no firm D call. CDR1 and CDR2 from the germline V gene are ENHRY and SYGVKD. The CDR3 is made up of 14 amino acids. Trimming shortened V by 7 bases and J by 3 bases, and 15 bases separated the two germline ends. The CDR3, as DNA: TGTGCCATCAACAGCGTCGCCGGGGACACTGAAGCTTTCTTT. Protein product: CAINSVAGDTEAFF.

This chain links TRBV4-2 with TRBJ2-2, with 7 bases that match TRBD1. V gave up 3 bases and J gave up 4 bases; unmatched junction bases: 5. There are 15 residues in the CDR3. Germline assignment: CDR1 LGHNA and CDR2 YNFKEQ. CDR3 sequence: CASSHRDRPTGELFF. CDR3 nucleotides: TGTGCCAGCAGCCACAGGGACAGACCCACCGGGGAGCTGTTTTTT.

The rearrangement uses TRBV2 and TRBJ1-4, with 7 positions matching TRBD1. CDR1 is SNHLY and CDR2 is FYNNEI in the germline V gene. V lost 6 bases to trimming and J lost 7 bases; unmatched junction nucleotides: 8. This CDR3 is 14 amino acids long. CDR3 region: CASRNTGVGEKLFF. The CDR3 nucleotides read TGTGCCAGCAGGAACACAGGGGTCGGTGAAAAACTGTTTTTT.

The chain couples TRBV19 to TRBJ1-3; D remains unclear. Trimming removed 7 bases from V and 4 bases from J, with 14 bases in between. Per germline, CDR1 LNHDA and CDR2 SQIVND (reference sequence). The CDR3 consists of 14 residues. The CDR3 is CASTRGEKGNTIYF. The CDR3 DNA follows: TGTGCCAGTACCCGAGGAGAGAAGGGAAACACCATATATTTT.

V gene TRBV5-1 combines with J gene TRBJ2-1; 7 nucleotides line up with TRBD1. CDR1 and CDR2 (germline): SGHRS, YFSETQ. The V gene end was trimmed by 2 bases and the J gene end by 1 base; junction bases not matched to a gene: 3. The CDR3 runs to 15 residues. The CDR3 coding sequence is TGCGCCAGCAGCTTAGAGGGGGCGTCCTACAATGAGCAGTTCTTC. Protein: CASSLEGASYNEQFF.